This TCR beta chain was sequenced in a study of T cell responses to AZD1222 COVID-19 vaccine. The CDR3 loop spans 18 amino acids. Looked up from germline, CDR1 is LNHDA and CDR2 is SQIVND (reference sequence). The V and J ends lost 4 bases and 0 bases respectively, with 19 bases between them. The repertoire was sequenced with immunoSEQ multiplex PCR; TCRdb's copy has only in-frame clones and lacks some. Among about 180,000 clones listed, roughly 94% were seen once. The specimen was peripheral blood, collected 28 days after the second AZD1222 dose. V and J are TRBV19 and TRBJ2-1, with a possible D match to TRBD2 (5 bases). The sequence was collected from an adult who received the AZD1222 COVID-19 vaccine. CDR3 protein: CASSTPPGSGDSYNEQFF. The CDR3, as DNA: TGTGCCAGTAGTACCCCACCGGGGAGCGGAGACTCCTACAATGAGCAGTTCTTC.